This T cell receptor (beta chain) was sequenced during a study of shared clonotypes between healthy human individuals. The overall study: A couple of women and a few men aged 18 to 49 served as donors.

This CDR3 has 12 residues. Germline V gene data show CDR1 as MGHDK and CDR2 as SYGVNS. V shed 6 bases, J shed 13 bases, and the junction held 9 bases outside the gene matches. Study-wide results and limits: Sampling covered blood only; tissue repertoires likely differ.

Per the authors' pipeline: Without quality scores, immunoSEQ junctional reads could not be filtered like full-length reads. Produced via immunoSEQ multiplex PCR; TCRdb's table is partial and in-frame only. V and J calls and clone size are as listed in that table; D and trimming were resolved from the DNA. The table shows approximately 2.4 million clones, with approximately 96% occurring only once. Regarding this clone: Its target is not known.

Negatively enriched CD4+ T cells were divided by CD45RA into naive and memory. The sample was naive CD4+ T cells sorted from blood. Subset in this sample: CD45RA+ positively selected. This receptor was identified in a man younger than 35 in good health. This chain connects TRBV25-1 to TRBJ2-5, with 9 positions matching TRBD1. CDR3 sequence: CASSGQGFALYF. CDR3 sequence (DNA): TGTGCCAGCAGCGGACAGGGGTTCGCATTGTACTTC.